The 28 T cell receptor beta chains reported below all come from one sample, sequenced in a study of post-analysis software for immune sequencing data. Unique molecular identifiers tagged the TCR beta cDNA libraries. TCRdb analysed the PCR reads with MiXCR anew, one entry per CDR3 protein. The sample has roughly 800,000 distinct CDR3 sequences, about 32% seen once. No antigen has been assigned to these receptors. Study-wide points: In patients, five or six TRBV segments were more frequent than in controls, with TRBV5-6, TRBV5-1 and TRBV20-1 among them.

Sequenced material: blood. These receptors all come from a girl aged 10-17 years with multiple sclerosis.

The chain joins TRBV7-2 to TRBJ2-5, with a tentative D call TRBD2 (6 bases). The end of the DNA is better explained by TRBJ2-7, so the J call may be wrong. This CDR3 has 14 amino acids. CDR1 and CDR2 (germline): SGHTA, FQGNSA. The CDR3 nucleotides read TGTGCCAGCAGCTACGCGGGGTCGGCTTACGAGCAGTACTTC. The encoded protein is CASSYAGSAYEQYF.

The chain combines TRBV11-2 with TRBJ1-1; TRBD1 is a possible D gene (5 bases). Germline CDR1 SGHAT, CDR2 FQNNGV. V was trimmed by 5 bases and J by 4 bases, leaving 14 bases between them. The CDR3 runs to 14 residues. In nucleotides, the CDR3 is TGTGCCAGCAGCCACCCCGGGGCGGGCACTGAAGCTTTCTTT. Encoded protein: CASSHPGAGTEAFF. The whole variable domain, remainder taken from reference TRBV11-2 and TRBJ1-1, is EAGVAQSPRYKIIEKRQSVAFWCNPISGHATLYWYQQILGQGPKLLIQFQNNGVVDDSQLPKDRFSAERLKGVDSTLKIQPAKLEDSAVYLCASSHPGAGTEAFFGQGTRLTVV.

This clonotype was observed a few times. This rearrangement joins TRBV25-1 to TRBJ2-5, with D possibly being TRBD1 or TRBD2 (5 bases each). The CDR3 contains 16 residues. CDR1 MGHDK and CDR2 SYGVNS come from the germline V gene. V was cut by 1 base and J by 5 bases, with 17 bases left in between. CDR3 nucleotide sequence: TGTGCCAGCAGTGAATTCCGGGACCCCTCAGGGGAGACCCAGTACTTC. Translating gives CASSEFRDPSGETQYF.

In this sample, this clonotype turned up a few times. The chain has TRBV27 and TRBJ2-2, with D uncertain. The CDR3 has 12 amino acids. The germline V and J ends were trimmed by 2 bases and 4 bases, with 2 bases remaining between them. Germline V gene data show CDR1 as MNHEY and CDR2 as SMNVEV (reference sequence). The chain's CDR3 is CASSLPTGELFF. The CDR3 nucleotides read TGTGCCAGCAGTTTACCCACCGGGGAGCTGTTTTTT.

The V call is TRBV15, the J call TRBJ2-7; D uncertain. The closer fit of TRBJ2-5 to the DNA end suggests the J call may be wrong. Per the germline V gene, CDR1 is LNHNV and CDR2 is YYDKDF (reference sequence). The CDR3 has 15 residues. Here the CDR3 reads CATSSVYSGILTQYF. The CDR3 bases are TGTGCCACCAGCAGCGTGTATTCTGGGATCTTGACCCAGTACTTC.

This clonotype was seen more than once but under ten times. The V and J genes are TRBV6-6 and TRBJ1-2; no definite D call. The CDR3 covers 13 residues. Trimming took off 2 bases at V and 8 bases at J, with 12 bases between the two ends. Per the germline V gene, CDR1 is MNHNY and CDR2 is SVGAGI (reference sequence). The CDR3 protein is CASSYQTRVGYTF. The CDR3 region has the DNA TGTGCCAGCAGTTACCAAACAAGGGTCGGCTACACCTTC.

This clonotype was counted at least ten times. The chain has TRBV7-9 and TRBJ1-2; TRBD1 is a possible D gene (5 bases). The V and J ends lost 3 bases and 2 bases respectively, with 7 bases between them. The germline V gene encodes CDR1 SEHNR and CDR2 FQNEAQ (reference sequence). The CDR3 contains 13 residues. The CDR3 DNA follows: TGTGCCAGCAGCTTTGAGGGGAACTATGGCTACACCTTC. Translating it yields CASSFEGNYGYTF.

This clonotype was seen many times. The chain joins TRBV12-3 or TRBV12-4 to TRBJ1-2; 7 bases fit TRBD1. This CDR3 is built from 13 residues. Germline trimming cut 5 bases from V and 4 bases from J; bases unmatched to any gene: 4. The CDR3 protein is CASSPRTGYGYTF. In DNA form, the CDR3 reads TGTGCCAGCAGTCCCCGGACAGGCTATGGCTACACCTTC.

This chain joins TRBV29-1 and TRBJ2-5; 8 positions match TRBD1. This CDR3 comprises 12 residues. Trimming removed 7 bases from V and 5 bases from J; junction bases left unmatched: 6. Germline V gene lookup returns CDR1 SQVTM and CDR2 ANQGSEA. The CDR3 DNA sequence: TGCAGCGGGGACAGGATAGGGGAGACCCAGTACTTC. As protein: CSGDRIGETQYF.

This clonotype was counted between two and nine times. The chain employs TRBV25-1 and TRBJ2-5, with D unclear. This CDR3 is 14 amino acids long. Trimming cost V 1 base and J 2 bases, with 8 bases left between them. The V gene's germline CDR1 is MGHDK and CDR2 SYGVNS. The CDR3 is CASSEWVGQETQYF. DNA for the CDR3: TGTGCCAGCAGTGAATGGGTGGGGCAAGAGACCCAGTACTTC.

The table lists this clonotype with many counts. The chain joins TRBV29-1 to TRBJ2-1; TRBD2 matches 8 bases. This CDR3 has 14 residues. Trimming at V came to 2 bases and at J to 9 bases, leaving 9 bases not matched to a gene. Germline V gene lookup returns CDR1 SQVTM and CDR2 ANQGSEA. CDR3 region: CSVEPTGTSSEQFF. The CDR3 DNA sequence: TGCAGCGTTGAACCAACCGGGACTAGTTCTGAGCAGTTCTTC.

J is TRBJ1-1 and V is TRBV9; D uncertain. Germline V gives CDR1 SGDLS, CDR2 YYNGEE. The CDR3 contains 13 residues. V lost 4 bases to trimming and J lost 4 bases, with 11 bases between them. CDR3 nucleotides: TGTGCCAGCAGCCGGAGGGTTGGCACTGAAGCTTTCTTT. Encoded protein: CASSRRVGTEAFF.

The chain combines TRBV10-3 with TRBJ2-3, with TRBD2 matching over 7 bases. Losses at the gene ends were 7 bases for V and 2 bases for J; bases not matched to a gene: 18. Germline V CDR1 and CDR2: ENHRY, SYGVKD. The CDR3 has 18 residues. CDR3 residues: CAITVTGGRLIYTDTQYF. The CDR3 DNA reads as TGTGCCATCACAGTGACGGGAGGCCGCTTGATCTACACAGATACGCAGTATTTT.

CDR3 region: CASSRGLAGDTLAKNIQYF. The CDR3 bases are TGTGCCAGCAGCCGCGGACTAGCGGGCGATACTTTAGCCAAAAACATTCAGTACTTC. V and J are TRBV5-5 and TRBJ2-4; 11 bases fit TRBD2. CDR1 and CDR2 (germline): SGHKS, YYEKEE (reference sequence). Trimming cost V 4 bases and J 0 bases; bases outside gene matches: 12. The CDR3 loop spans 19 amino acids.

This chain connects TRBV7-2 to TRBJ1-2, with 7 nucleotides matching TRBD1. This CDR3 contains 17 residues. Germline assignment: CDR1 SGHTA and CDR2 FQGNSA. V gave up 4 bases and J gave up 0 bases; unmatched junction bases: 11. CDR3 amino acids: CASSSVRADRANYGYTF. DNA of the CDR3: TGTGCCAGCAGCTCCGTACGAGCAGACAGGGCTAACTATGGCTACACCTTC.

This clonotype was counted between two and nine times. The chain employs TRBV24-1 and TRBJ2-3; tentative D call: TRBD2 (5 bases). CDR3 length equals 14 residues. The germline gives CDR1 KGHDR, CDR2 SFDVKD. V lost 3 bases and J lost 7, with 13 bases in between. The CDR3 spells CATSDGRTGNTQYF. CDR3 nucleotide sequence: TGTGCCACCAGTGATGGACGGACGGGGAATACGCAGTATTTT.

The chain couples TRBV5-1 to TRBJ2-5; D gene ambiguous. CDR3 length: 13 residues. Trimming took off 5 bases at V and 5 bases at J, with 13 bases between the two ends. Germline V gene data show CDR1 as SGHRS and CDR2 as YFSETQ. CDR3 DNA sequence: TGCGCCAGCAGAGCCGACCTTGGGGAGACCCAGTACTTC. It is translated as CASRADLGETQYF.

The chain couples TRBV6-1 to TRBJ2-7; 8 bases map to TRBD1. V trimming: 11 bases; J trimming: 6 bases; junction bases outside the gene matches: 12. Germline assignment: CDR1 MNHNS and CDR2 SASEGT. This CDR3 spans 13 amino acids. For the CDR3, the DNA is TGTGCCGGCCTATGGACAGGGATCTCCGAGCAGTACTTC. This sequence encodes CAGLWTGISEQYF.

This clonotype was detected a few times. The DNA of the CDR3 is TGTGCCAGCAAGGATGGCAGTCTCCAAGAGACCCAGTACTTC. It translates to CASKDGSLQETQYF. This chain uses TRBV6-6 with TRBJ2-5, with D hard to call. This CDR3 comprises 14 residues. V lost 7 bases to trimming and J lost 1 base, with 13 bases between them. Germline lookup yields CDR1 MNHNY and CDR2 SVGAGI (reference sequence).

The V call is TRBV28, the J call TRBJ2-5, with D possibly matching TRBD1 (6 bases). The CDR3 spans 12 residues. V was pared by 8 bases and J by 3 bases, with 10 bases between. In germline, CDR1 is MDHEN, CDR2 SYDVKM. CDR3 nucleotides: TGTGCCAGCGGTGACAGGAAAGAGACCCAGTACTTC. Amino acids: CASGDRKETQYF.

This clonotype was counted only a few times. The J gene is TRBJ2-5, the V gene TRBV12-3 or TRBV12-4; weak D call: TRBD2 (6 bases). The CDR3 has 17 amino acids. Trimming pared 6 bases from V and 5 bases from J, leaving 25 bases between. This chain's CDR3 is CASSWTREGTRRETQYF. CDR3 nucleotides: TGTGCCAGCAGCTGGACCCGAGAAGGGACTCGCCGGGAGACCCAGTACTTC.

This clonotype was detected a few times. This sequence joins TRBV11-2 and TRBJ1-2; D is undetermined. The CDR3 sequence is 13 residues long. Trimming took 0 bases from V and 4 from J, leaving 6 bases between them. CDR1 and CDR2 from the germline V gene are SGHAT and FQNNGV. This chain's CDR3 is CASSLEAVYGYTF. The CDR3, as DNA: TGTGCCAGCAGCTTAGAGGCAGTCTATGGCTACACCTTC. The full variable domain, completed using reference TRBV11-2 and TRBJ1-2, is EAGVAQSPRYKIIEKRQSVAFWCNPISGHATLYWYQQILGQGPKLLIQFQNNGVVDDSQLPKDRFSAERLKGVDSTLKIQPAKLEDSAVYLCASSLEAVYGYTFGSGTRLTVV.

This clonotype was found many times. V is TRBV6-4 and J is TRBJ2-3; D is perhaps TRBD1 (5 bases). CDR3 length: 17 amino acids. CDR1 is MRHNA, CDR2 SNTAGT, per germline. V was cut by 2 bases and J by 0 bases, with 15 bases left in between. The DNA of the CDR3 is TGTGCCAGCAGTGACACGATACAGGTTTCTAGCACAGATACGCAGTATTTT. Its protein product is CASSDTIQVSSTDTQYF.

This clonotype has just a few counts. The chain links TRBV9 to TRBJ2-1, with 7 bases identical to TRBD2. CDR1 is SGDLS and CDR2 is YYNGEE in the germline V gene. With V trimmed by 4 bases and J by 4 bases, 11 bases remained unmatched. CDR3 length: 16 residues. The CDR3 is CASSQGTSAKYNEQFF. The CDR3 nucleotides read TGTGCCAGCAGCCAGGGTACTAGCGCCAAATACAATGAGCAGTTCTTC.

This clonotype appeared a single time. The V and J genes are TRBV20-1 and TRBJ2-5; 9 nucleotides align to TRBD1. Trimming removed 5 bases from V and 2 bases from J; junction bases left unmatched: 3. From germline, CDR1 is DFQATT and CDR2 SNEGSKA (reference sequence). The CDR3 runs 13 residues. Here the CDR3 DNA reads TGCAGTGCTGAACAGGGGGCTCAAGAGACCCAGTACTTC. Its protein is CSAEQGAQETQYF.

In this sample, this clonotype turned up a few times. The CDR3 DNA follows: TGTGCCAGCAGCCAAATGGTAAGCAATCAGCCCCAGCATTTT. Translated, it gives CASSQMVSNQPQHF. The chain is built from TRBV3-1 and TRBJ1-5; D call uncertain. Per the germline V gene, CDR1 is LGHDT and CDR2 is YNNKEL (reference sequence). Deletions cut 2 bases from V and 1 base from J, with 6 bases between. The CDR3 extends over 14 amino acids.

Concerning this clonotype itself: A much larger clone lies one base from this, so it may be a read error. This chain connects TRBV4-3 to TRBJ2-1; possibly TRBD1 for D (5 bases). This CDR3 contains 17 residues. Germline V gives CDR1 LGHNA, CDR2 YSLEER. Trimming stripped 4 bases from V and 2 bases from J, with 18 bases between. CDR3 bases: TGCGCCAGCAGCCCCTCCCCGACAGTCGCGGCCTACAATGAGCAGTTCTTC. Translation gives CASSPSPTVAAYNEQFF.

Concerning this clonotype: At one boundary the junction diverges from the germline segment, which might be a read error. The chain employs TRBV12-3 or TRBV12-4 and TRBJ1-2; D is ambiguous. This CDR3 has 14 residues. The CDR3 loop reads CAGSPHNANYGYTF. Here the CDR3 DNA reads TGTGCCGGCAGTCCGCACAACGCAAACTATGGCTACACCTTC.